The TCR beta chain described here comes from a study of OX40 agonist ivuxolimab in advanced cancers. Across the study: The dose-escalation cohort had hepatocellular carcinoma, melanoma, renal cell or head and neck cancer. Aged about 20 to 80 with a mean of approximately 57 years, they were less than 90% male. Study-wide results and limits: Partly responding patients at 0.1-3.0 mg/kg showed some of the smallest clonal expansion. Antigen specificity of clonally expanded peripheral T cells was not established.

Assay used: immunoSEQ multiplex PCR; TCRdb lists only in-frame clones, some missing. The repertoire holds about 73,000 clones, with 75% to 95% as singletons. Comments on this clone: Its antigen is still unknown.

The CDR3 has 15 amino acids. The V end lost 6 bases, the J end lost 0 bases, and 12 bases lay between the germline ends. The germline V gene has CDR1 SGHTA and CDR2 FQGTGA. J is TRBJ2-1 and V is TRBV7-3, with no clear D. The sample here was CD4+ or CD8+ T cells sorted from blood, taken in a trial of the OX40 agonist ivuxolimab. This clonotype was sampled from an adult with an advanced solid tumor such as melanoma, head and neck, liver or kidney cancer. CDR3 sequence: CASSPPLSSYNEQFF. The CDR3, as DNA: TGTGCCAGCAGTCCTCCGTTGAGCTCCTACAATGAGCAGTTCTTC. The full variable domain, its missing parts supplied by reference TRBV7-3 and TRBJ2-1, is GAGVSQTPSNKVTEKGKYVELRCDPISGHTALYWYRQSLGQGPEFLIYFQGTGAADDSGLPNDRFFAVRPEGSVSTLKIQRTERGDSAVYLCASSPPLSSYNEQFFGPGTRLTVL.